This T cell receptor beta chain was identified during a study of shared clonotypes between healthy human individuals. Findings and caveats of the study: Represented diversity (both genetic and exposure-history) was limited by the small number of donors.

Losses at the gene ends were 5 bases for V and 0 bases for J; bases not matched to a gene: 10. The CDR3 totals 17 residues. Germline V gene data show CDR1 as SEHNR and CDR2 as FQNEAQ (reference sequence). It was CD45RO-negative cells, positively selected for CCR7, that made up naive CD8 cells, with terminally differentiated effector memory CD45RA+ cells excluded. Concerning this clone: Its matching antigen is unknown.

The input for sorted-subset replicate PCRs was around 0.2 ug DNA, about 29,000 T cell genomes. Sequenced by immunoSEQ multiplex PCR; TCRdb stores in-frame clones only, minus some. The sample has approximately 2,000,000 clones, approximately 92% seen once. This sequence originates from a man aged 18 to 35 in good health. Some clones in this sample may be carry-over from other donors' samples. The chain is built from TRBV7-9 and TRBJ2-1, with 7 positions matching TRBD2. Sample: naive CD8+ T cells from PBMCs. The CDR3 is CASSLPPAGISYNEQFF. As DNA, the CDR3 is TGTGCCAGCAGCCTCCCTCCAGCGGGAATCTCCTACAATGAGCAGTTCTTC.